A single sample is the source of the 15 T cell receptor beta chains below, sequenced in a study of blood T cell repertoires in COVID-19. Some clones are missing from TCRdb's copy, which holds only in-frame ones; the method was immunoSEQ multiplex PCR. Found here are about 11,000 clones, almost 85% of them singletons; the top ten hold about 33%. The sequenced sample was peripheral blood. The receptors here all came from a man aged 45-60 years with active COVID-19.

The rearrangement links TRBV10-3 to TRBJ2-3, with a possible D match to TRBD2 (5 bases). The CDR3 length is 15 residues. V was pared by 4 bases and J by 4 bases, with 15 bases between. Per germline, CDR1 ENHRY and CDR2 SYGVKD. CDR3 nucleotides: TGTGCCATCAGTGCCCCGGACTCCATCGCAGATACGCAGTATTTT. This gives the protein CAISAPDSIADTQYF.

This clone was counted once. The rearrangement joins TRBV7-6 to TRBJ2-7; TRBD2 aligns across 9 bases. After removal of 2 bases from V and 5 bases from J, the junction contained 4 bases not matched to a gene. CDR3 length: 14 amino acids. Germline V gene sequence: CDR1 SGHVS, CDR2 FNYEAQ. CDR3 sequence: CASSLRPSGDEQYF. The CDR3 DNA sequence: TGTGCCAGCAGCTTACGACCTAGCGGGGACGAGCAGTACTTC.

Only one count was recorded for this clone. The genes are TRBV19 and TRBJ1-1, with D unclear. The germline CDR1 and CDR2 sequences are LNHDA and SQIVND (reference sequence). CDR3 size: 17 residues. Trimming cost V 3 bases and J 3 bases, with 20 bases left between them. The CDR3 DNA is TGTGCCAGTAGTATTCCCCCCGGTTTTGTTGAGGACACTGAAGCTTTCTTT. Translated: CASSIPPGFVEDTEAFF. Combining the CDR3 with reference TRBV19 and TRBJ1-1 gives the whole variable domain DGGITQSPKYLFRKEGQNVTLSCEQNLNHDAMYWYRQDPGQGLRLIYYSQIVNDFQKGDIAEGYSVSREKKESFPLTVTSAQKNPTAFYLCASSIPPGFVEDTEAFFGQGTRLTVV.

The J gene is TRBJ2-6, the V gene TRBV27, with 11 bases identical to TRBD1. The germline CDR1 and CDR2 sequences are MNHEY and SMNVEV (reference sequence). Losses at the gene ends were 6 bases for V and 0 bases for J; bases not matched to a gene: 4. This CDR3 is 17 amino acids long. The CDR3 here is CASSWTGGDSGANVLTF. The CDR3 nucleotides are TGTGCCAGCAGCTGGACAGGGGGCGACTCTGGGGCCAACGTCCTGACTTTC.

The gene calls are TRBV4-1 and TRBJ2-2; 10 bases fit TRBD1. Germline CDR1 reads MGHRA; CDR2 reads YSYEKL. The ends lost 3 bases at V and 6 bases at J; junction bases unmatched: 7. This CDR3 is built from 16 residues. The CDR3: CASSHQQGTGAGELFF. CDR3 nucleotides: TGCGCCAGCAGCCATCAGCAGGGGACAGGGGCCGGGGAGCTGTTTTTT.

The chain is built from TRBV19 and TRBJ2-1; possibly TRBD1 for D (6 bases). Trimming took off 0 bases at V and 0 bases at J, with 6 bases between the two ends. The germline CDR1 and CDR2 sequences are LNHDA and SQIVND (reference sequence). This CDR3 comprises 15 residues. The CDR3: CASSIEGGSYNEQFF. DNA of the CDR3: TGTGCCAGTAGTATAGAAGGGGGCTCCTACAATGAGCAGTTCTTC.

This clone is labeled as medium-sized. The V call is TRBV19, the J call TRBJ2-7, with D tentatively TRBD2 (5 bases). Trimming took off 1 base at V and 0 bases at J, with 7 bases between the two ends. This CDR3 has 14 residues. Germline lookup yields CDR1 LNHDA and CDR2 SQIVND (reference sequence). CDR3: CASSIGGYSYEQYF. The CDR3 DNA is TGTGCCAGTAGTATAGGAGGGTACTCCTACGAGCAGTACTTC.

This chain joins TRBV27 and TRBJ2-7, with 8 bases aligning to TRBD1. The germline V gene encodes CDR1 MNHEY and CDR2 SMNVEV (reference sequence). The V gene end was trimmed by 2 bases and the J gene end by 2 bases; junction bases not matched to a gene: 5. CDR3 length: 15 amino acids. Here the CDR3 reads CASSLRWDRTYEQYF. The CDR3 nucleotides are TGTGCCAGCAGTTTAAGGTGGGACAGGACCTACGAGCAGTACTTC.

The rearrangement joins TRBV6-4 to TRBJ2-1; 7 bases map to TRBD2. Per the germline V gene, CDR1 is MRHNA and CDR2 is SNTAGT. The CDR3 is 13 amino acids. With V trimmed by 0 bases and J by 12 bases, 5 bases remained unmatched. The CDR3 protein is CASSDSGLAVQFF. CDR3 DNA: TGTGCCAGCAGTGACTCTGGGCTAGCGGTGCAGTTCTTC.

The chain uses TRBV11-2 and TRBJ2-3; 10 nucleotides match TRBD2. This CDR3 has 15 amino acids. Germline V gives CDR1 SGHAT, CDR2 FQNNGV. The trim removed 5 bases at V and 4 bases at J, leaving 6 bases unmatched. The CDR3 loop is CASSDLAGVSDTQYF. The CDR3 DNA follows: TGTGCCAGCAGCGATCTAGCGGGAGTATCAGATACGCAGTATTTT.

The chain is built from TRBV4-1 and TRBJ1-4; D remains ambiguous. V was trimmed by 0 bases and J by 17 bases, leaving 19 bases between them. This CDR3 comprises 14 residues. Germline-derived CDR1 and CDR2 are MGHRA and YSYEKL. The CDR3 reads CASSQDPAGYLLFF. Written as DNA, the CDR3 is TGCGCCAGCAGCCAAGATCCTGCGGGATACCTCCTATTTTTT.

CDR3 sequence: CASGFGTDRGPYNEQFF. The CDR3 region has the DNA TGTGCTAGTGGTTTTGGTACCGACAGGGGGCCCTACAATGAGCAGTTCTTC. The V gene is TRBV12-5, the J gene TRBJ2-1; 10 nucleotides match TRBD1. Germline values: CDR1 LGHNT, CDR2 FRNRAP. The CDR3 spans 17 residues. Unmatched junction bases numbered 7, after V lost 3 bases and J lost 2 bases.

This chain uses TRBV21-1 with TRBJ2-7; the table's D call, TRBD2, was not checked against the DNA. TRBV21-1 is a documented pseudogene. This CDR3 is 18 amino acids long. The CDR3 nucleotides are TGTGCCAGCAGCAAAATGGGGATATTTTCAGCGGGATATATCGAGCAGTACTTC. This gives the protein CASSKMGIFSAGYIEQYF.

This chain uses TRBV27 with TRBJ2-7; tentatively, D is TRBD1 (6 bases). V lost 0 bases and J 1 base, leaving 22 bases between the germline ends. CDR3 size: 19 residues. Germline V lookup: CDR1 MNHEY, CDR2 SMNVEV (reference sequence). The CDR3 nucleotides read TGTGCCAGCAGTTTATCTCCAACCCATCTTGGGGGCGCGTCCTACGAGCAGTACTTC. Its translation: CASSLSPTHLGGASYEQYF.

In its sample, this clone is medium-sized (0.01 to 0.1%). The junction departs from germline at one end; a sequencing error may be responsible. The chain is built from TRBV13 and TRBJ1-2, with no clear D. Germline V gene sequence: CDR1 PRHDT, CDR2 FYEKMQ (reference sequence). The CDR3 is made up of 17 amino acids. CDR3 nucleotides: TGTGCCAGCAGCCTAGGCTCCCAGGTGGTTAGGAACTATGGCTACACCTTC. It codes for CASSLGSQVVRNYGYTF.